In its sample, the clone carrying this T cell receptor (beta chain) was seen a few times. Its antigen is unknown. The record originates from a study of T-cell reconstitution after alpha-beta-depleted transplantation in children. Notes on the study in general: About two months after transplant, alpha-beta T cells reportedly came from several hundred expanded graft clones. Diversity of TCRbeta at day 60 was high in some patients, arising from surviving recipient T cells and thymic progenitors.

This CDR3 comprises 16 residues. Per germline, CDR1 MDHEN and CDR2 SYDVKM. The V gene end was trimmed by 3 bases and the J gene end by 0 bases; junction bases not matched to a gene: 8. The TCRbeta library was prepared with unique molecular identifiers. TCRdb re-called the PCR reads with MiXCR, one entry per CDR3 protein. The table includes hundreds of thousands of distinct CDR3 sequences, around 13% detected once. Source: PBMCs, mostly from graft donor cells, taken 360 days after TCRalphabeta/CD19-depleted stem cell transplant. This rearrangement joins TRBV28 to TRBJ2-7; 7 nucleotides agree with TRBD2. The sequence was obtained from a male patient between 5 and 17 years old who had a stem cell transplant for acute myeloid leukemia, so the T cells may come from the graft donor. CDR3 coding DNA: TGTGCCAGCAGTTTCATCGGGAGGATCCACTCCTACGAGCAGTACTTC. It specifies CASSFIGRIHSYEQYF.